A single sample gave rise to the 31 T cell receptor beta chains below, sequenced in a study of shared clonotypes between healthy human individuals (dated by TCRdb to about 2020). Library creation used the immunoSEQ multiplex PCR assay. TCRdb mirrors the immuneACCESS table, restricted to in-frame sequences. Some clones are absent from its copies; in checked studies, under half trace to an unresolved V gene, and the reason for the others is unknown. In all, the sample holds roughly 640,000 clones, and around 72% of those were seen once. The leading ten clones occupy under 2% of the sample. Sequencing was performed on memory CD4+ T cells sorted from blood. The meaning of the sample's cell subset or site label: CD45RA-negative fraction. The receptor source for this set is a woman in her 30s in good health.

The rearrangement uses TRBV30 and TRBJ2-1; 8 positions match TRBD2. The CDR3 contains 15 residues. Germline loops: CDR1 GTSNPN, CDR2 SVGIG (reference sequence). Trimming cost V 0 bases and J 2 bases; bases outside gene matches: 3. In nucleotides, the CDR3 is TGTGCCTGGAGTGTTGGTAGCGGGACCTACAATGAGCAGTTCTTC. It specifies CAWSVGSGTYNEQFF.

This clone was seen only a few times. The genes are TRBV7-6 and TRBJ2-1; the D gene is possibly TRBD1 (6 bases). Trimming stripped 1 base from V and 0 bases from J, with 10 bases between. Germline lookup yields CDR1 SGHVS and CDR2 FNYEAQ. There are 16 residues in the CDR3. The CDR3 coding sequence is TGTGCCAGCAGCTTAGAGGCGGACAGCTCCTACAATGAGCAGTTCTTC. Its protein is CASSLEADSSYNEQFF.

The chain combines TRBV19 with TRBJ2-2, with D uncertain. V lost 6 bases and J 6 bases, leaving 8 bases between the germline ends. Germline V gives CDR1 LNHDA, CDR2 SQIVND (reference sequence). The CDR3 length is 12 residues. The CDR3 sequence is CASRPSAGELFF. CDR3 coding DNA: TGTGCCAGTAGACCATCGGCCGGGGAGCTGTTTTTT.

This chain joins TRBV29-1 and TRBJ1-4; D not certain. The V end lost 4 bases, the J end lost 4 bases, and 13 bases lay between the germline ends. The germline V gene encodes CDR1 SQVTM and CDR2 ANQGSEA. The CDR3 extends over 14 amino acids. The CDR3 is CSVGGTDRNEKLFF. CDR3 nucleotide sequence: TGCAGCGTTGGGGGAACGGACCGTAATGAAAAACTGTTTTTT.

The gene calls are TRBV7-3 and TRBJ2-2; D unresolved. Trimming cost V 8 bases and J 5 bases, with 15 bases left between them. Germline assignment: CDR1 SGHTA and CDR2 FQGTGA. This CDR3 is 14 amino acids long. This chain's CDR3 is CASGIRAETGELFF. The CDR3 DNA follows: TGTGCCAGCGGGATAAGGGCGGAGACCGGGGAGCTGTTTTTT.

Only one count was recorded for this clone. The chain has TRBV29-1 and TRBJ1-1; D is possibly TRBD1 (5 bases). Germline CDR1 and CDR2: SQVTM and ANQGSEA. The CDR3 is 10 residues long. V shed 2 bases and J shed 8 bases, with 6 bases lying between them. Here the CDR3 reads CSVEKGEAFF. The CDR3 nucleotides are TGCAGCGTTGAAAAGGGGGAAGCTTTCTTT.

This clone was seen once. This chain connects TRBV5-6 to TRBJ1-2; TRBD1 agrees at 10 bases. With V trimmed by 2 bases and J by 8 bases, 3 bases remained unmatched. Germline V gene data show CDR1 as SGHDT and CDR2 as YYEEEE. The CDR3 is 13 amino acids. The CDR3 DNA reads TGTGCCAGCAGCTTCGGGACAGGGGTAGGCTACACCTTC. It specifies CASSFGTGVGYTF.

This clone has ten or more counts. The CDR3 reads CASSSSGRWGSKNSSYNEQFF. The CDR3 nucleotides read TGTGCCAGCAGTTCCTCCGGGCGTTGGGGGTCGAAGAATAGCTCCTACAATGAGCAGTTCTTC. The chain has TRBV27 and TRBJ2-1; TRBD1 or TRBD2 may be the D gene (5 bases each). The germline V gene has CDR1 MNHEY and CDR2 SMNVEV (reference sequence). The V end was cut by 4 bases, the J end by 0 bases, with 28 bases between. The CDR3 has 21 residues.

The J gene is TRBJ2-2, the V gene TRBV28; D remains ambiguous. Germline CDR1 and CDR2: MDHEN and SYDVKM. Trimming pared 4 bases from V and 6 bases from J, leaving 6 bases between. The CDR3 consists of 12 residues. The CDR3 region has the DNA TGTGCCAGCAGTTCTTTAGCCGGGGAGCTGTTTTTT. Its translation is CASSSLAGELFF.

The chain has TRBV19 and TRBJ2-6; D unclear. Germline values: CDR1 LNHDA, CDR2 SQIVND (reference sequence). This CDR3 is 15 amino acids long. V lost 3 bases to trimming and J lost 0 bases, with 6 bases between them. The CDR3 protein is CASSILSSGANVLTF. For the CDR3, the DNA is TGTGCCAGTAGTATCCTGTCCTCTGGGGCCAACGTCCTGACTTTC.

This CDR3 is CASSFRDSEAFF. In DNA form, the CDR3 reads TGTGCCAGCAGCTTCCGGGATAGCGAAGCTTTCTTT. The rearrangement uses TRBV5-4 and TRBJ1-1; D call uncertain. V gave up 2 bases and J gave up 8 bases, with 10 bases separating them. Germline loops: CDR1 SGHNT, CDR2 YYREEE (reference sequence). CDR3 length: 12 residues.

This clone turned up a few times. The CDR3 DNA reads TGTGCCACTACAGGACAGGGTATTTACGAGCAGTACTTC. Its protein product is CATTGQGIYEQYF. The genes are TRBV10-3 and TRBJ2-7; 8 nucleotides align to TRBD1. The ends lost 10 bases at V and 4 bases at J; junction bases unmatched: 9. The CDR3 totals 13 residues. The V gene's germline CDR1 is ENHRY and CDR2 SYGVKD.

The chain combines TRBV9 with TRBJ1-2; D remains unclear. CDR1 SGDLS and CDR2 YYNGEE come from the germline V gene. The germline V and J ends were trimmed by 5 bases and 5 bases, with 7 bases remaining between them. CDR3 length equals 11 residues. The CDR3 sequence is CASSHEYGYTF. The DNA for the CDR3 is TGTGCCAGCAGTCACGAGTATGGCTACACCTTC.

This clone was observed a few times. The chain has TRBV18 and TRBJ1-2; 7 nucleotides agree with TRBD1. Germline CDR1 KGHSH, CDR2 LQKENI. The V and J ends lost 4 bases and 6 bases, in that order; junction bases with no gene match: 2. This CDR3 is 12 amino acids long. CDR3 nucleotide sequence: TGTGCCAGCTCACAACAGGGGAATGGCTACACCTTC. Translating gives CASSQQGNGYTF.

This rearrangement joins TRBV20-1 to TRBJ2-1; D unclear. Trimming removed 3 bases at V and 13 bases at J, with 13 bases between. Germline CDR1 and CDR2: DFQATT and SNEGSKA (reference sequence). The CDR3 is 11 amino acids. As DNA, the CDR3 is TGCAGTGCTAGGCAATCGCCCCTCCAGTTCTTC. Protein product: CSARQSPLQFF.

This chain links TRBV5-1 with TRBJ2-7; 10 bases match TRBD2. The CDR3 is made up of 13 amino acids. With 4 bases clipped from V and 6 bases from J, the junction kept 4 bases outside the gene matches. Germline assignment: CDR1 SGHRS and CDR2 YFSETQ. The CDR3 nucleotides read TGCGCCAGCAGCCTAGCGGGGGCCCCCGAGCAGTACTTC. This codes for CASSLAGAPEQYF.

A few counts support this clone. Here the CDR3 DNA reads TGTGCCAGCAGCTTGGGGCTCGGGGTCTCTGGGGCCAACGTCCTGACTTTC. This sequence encodes CASSLGLGVSGANVLTF. The chain uses TRBV5-6 and TRBJ2-6; the D gene is possibly TRBD2 (5 bases). CDR3 size: 17 residues. The V and J ends lost 0 bases and 0 bases respectively, with 10 bases between them. CDR1 is SGHDT and CDR2 is YYEEEE in the germline V gene.

This clone was seen a few times. The V and J genes are TRBV7-8 and TRBJ2-1, with D possibly TRBD2 on 5 matching bases. The CDR3 is 15 residues long. CDR1 is SGHVS and CDR2 is FQNEAQ in the germline V gene. Trimming removed 1 base at V and 3 bases at J, with 10 bases between. CDR3 coding DNA: TGTGCCAGCAGCTTAGAACGGGCGGGCTACAATGAGCAGTTCTTC. This gives the protein CASSLERAGYNEQFF.

The gene calls are TRBV5-1 and TRBJ2-6; D remains unclear. V shed 1 base and J shed 0 bases, with 11 bases lying between them. The germline CDR1 and CDR2 sequences are SGHRS and YFSETQ. The CDR3 runs 17 residues. CDR3 region: CASSLSTLGSGANVLTF. CDR3 nucleotide sequence: TGCGCCAGCAGCTTGAGTACACTGGGCTCTGGGGCCAACGTCCTGACTTTC. Full variable domain (rest looked up from reference TRBV5-1 and TRBJ2-6): KAGVTQTPRYLIKTRGQQVTLSCSPISGHRSVSWYQQTPGQGLQFLFEYFSETQRNKGNFPGRFSGRQFSNSRSEMNVSTLELGDSALYLCASSLSTLGSGANVLTFGAGSRLTVL.

This clone was recorded a few times. The rearrangement links TRBV25-1 to TRBJ1-1; D is uncertain. Germline V lookup: CDR1 MGHDK, CDR2 SYGVNS. The CDR3 is 11 amino acids. V was pared by 5 bases and J by 4 bases, with 5 bases between. CDR3 nucleotide sequence: TGTGCCAGCAGTACAACCACTGAAGCTTTCTTT. As protein: CASSTTTEAFF.

Here the CDR3 DNA reads TGTGCCAGCAGCTTAGTTGCACCGGGTAGCGGTACGCAGTATTTT. It specifies CASSLVAPGSGTQYF. The V gene is TRBV7-2, the J gene TRBJ2-3; weak D call: TRBD2 (6 bases). V lost 1 base and J lost 8, with 16 bases in between. Germline-derived CDR1 and CDR2 are SGHTA and FQGNSA. The CDR3 has 15 residues.

The V and J genes are TRBV19 and TRBJ2-2; 8 bases are shared with TRBD1. The CDR3 spans 14 residues. Germline assignment: CDR1 LNHDA and CDR2 SQIVND (reference sequence). The ends lost 4 bases at V and 6 bases at J; junction bases unmatched: 4. CDR3 nucleotide sequence: TGTGCCAGTAGTACTCAGGGGGCTTCCGGGGAGCTGTTTTTT. As protein: CASSTQGASGELFF.

This clone occurred many times. The gene calls are TRBV2 and TRBJ2-3; 7 bases line up with TRBD2. The J segment lost 0 bases and the V segment lost 3 bases, leaving 3 bases of the junction unmatched. CDR3 size: 15 residues. The germline V gene has CDR1 SNHLY and CDR2 FYNNEI. The CDR3 region has the DNA TGTGCCAGCAGTGAGCGGGAGATAAGCACAGATACGCAGTATTTT. It codes for CASSEREISTDTQYF.

This clone was picked up a small number of times. The chain joins TRBV5-1 to TRBJ2-3; 7 bases align to TRBD2. Per the germline V gene, CDR1 is SGHRS and CDR2 is YFSETQ. V lost 4 bases and J lost 4; bases outside the gene matches: 9. The CDR3 contains 15 residues. The DNA of the CDR3 is TGCGCCAGCAGCATCTCAGCGGGATCCCCAGATACGCAGTATTTT. It translates to CASSISAGSPDTQYF.

This rearrangement joins TRBV21-1 to TRBJ1-2; the listed D gene, TRBD1, was not tested against the DNA. TRBV21-1 is a known pseudogene. The CDR3 extends over 16 amino acids. In DNA form, the CDR3 reads TGTGCCAGCAGCAGGACAGGGGGCGGAAATCATCCCGGCTACACCTTC. Protein: CASSRTGGGNHPGYTF.

The chain recombines TRBV19 with TRBJ2-7; D remains ambiguous. Trimming took off 6 bases at V and 4 bases at J, with 13 bases between the two ends. CDR3 length: 13 amino acids. Germline V gives CDR1 LNHDA, CDR2 SQIVND (reference sequence). The CDR3: CASSKLFGYEQYF. For the CDR3, the DNA is TGTGCCAGTAGCAAACTATTCGGGTACGAGCAGTACTTC. The entire variable domain, with the rest obtained from reference TRBV19 and TRBJ2-7, is as follows: DGGITQSPKYLFRKEGQNVTLSCEQNLNHDAMYWYRQDPGQGLRLIYYSQIVNDFQKGDIAEGYSVSREKKESFPLTVTSAQKNPTAFYLCASSKLFGYEQYFGPGTRLTVT.

This rearrangement joins TRBV27 to TRBJ2-2, with D hard to call. CDR3 length equals 17 residues. CDR1 and CDR2 from the germline V gene are MNHEY and SMNVEV (reference sequence). V lost 3 bases and J lost 4, with 18 bases in between. CDR3 in amino acids: CASSFRLIPSGTGELFF. The CDR3 DNA reads as TGTGCCAGCAGTTTTCGACTTATCCCGTCGGGCACCGGGGAGCTGTTTTTT.

The gene calls are TRBV5-1 and TRBJ1-3; 7 positions agree with TRBD1. The CDR3 length is 14 residues. Germline trimming cut 2 bases from V and 8 bases from J; bases unmatched to any gene: 7. Germline V gene data show CDR1 as SGHRS and CDR2 as YFSETQ. CDR3 DNA sequence: TGCGCCAGCAGCTTAGTAGGGGGCAAGGACACCATATATTTT. Protein sequence: CASSLVGGKDTIYF.

This clone was observed a handful of times. The J gene is TRBJ1-3, the V gene TRBV2; D not certain. Per the germline V gene, CDR1 is SNHLY and CDR2 is FYNNEI. Deletions cut 0 bases from V and 2 bases from J, with 8 bases between. CDR3 length equals 15 residues. The CDR3 loop reads CASSEARAPGNTIYF. CDR3 sequence (DNA): TGTGCCAGCAGTGAAGCGCGCGCTCCTGGAAACACCATATATTTT.

This clone is a singleton in its sample. The rearrangement links TRBV4-1 to TRBJ2-7, with TRBD1 matching over 7 bases. The germline CDR1 and CDR2 sequences are MGHRA and YSYEKL. CDR3 length: 16 amino acids. The junction had 13 bases not matched to a gene; V was cut back by 4 bases and J by 4 bases. The CDR3 region is CASSRAGARGLYEQYF. The CDR3 DNA reads TGCGCCAGCAGCCGGGCCGGGGCCAGGGGGTTGTACGAGCAGTACTTC.

The sample holds a few counts of this clone. The V gene is TRBV7-2, the J gene TRBJ2-7; D is uncertain. V gave up 5 bases and J gave up 2 bases, with 7 bases separating them. There are 12 residues in the CDR3. Germline values: CDR1 SGHTA, CDR2 FQGNSA. Here the CDR3 DNA reads TGTGCCAGCAGCAGTGGGACCTACGAGCAGTACTTC. Protein: CASSSGTYEQYF. The variable domain in full, completed from reference TRBV7-2 and TRBJ2-7, reads GAGVSQSPSNKVTEKGKDVELRCDPISGHTALYWYRQSLGQGLEFLIYFQGNSAPDKSGLPSDRFSAERTGGSVSTLTIQRTQQEDSAVYLCASSSGTYEQYFGPGTRLTVT.